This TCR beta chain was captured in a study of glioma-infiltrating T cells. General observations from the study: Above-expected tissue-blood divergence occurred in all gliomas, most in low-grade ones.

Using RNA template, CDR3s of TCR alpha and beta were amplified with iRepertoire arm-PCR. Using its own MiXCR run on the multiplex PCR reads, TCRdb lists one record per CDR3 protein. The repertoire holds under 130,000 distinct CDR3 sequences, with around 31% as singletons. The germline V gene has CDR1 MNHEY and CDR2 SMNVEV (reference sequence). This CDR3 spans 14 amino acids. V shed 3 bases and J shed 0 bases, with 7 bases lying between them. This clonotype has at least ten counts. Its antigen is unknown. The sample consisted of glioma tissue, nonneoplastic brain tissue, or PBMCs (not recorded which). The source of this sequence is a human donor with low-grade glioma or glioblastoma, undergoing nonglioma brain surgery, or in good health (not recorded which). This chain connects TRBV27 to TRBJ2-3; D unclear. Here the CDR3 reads CASSFDRSTDTQYF. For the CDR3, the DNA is TGTGCCAGCAGTTTTGACCGTAGCACAGATACGCAGTATTTT.